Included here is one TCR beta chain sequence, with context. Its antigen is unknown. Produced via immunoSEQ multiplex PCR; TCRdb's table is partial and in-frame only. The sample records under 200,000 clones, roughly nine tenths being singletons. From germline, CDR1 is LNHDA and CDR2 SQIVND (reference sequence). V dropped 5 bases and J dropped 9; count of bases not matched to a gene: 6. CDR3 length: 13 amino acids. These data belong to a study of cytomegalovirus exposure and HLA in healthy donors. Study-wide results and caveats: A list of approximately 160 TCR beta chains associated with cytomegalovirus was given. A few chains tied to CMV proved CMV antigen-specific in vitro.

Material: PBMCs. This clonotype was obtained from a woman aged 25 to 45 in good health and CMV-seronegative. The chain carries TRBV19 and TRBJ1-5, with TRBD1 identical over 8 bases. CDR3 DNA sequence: TGTGCCAGTAGTGACCAGGGGGCAGGGCCCCAGCATTTT. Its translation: CASSDQGAGPQHF.